This TCR beta chain emerged from a study of beta chain features in type 1 diabetes. As for the study in general: Age, gender and cell yields were similar between patients and healthy donors. Study observations and caveats: Type 1 diabetes patients had fewer VDJ junction insertions and more deletions. When Type 1 diabetes patients were examined, their TCRB CDR3s proved moderately but significantly shorter in all four CD4+ subsets. A potential influence of HLA type upon TCRB rearrangement remained unresolved herein.

All of the isolated RNA was reverse transcribed, so expressed TCRB transcripts were sequenced. Profiling relied on immunoSEQ multiplex PCR, and the TCRdb table lists in-frame clones only, not all of them. The repertoire holds 200,000 to 250,000 clones, with about a tenth as singletons. The V gene's germline CDR1 is SNHLY and CDR2 FYNNEI. The CDR3 is made up of 14 amino acids. The ends were cut back, 1 base at V and 6 bases at J, with 10 bases in the middle. As for this clone: Its antigen is as yet unknown.

The rearrangement joins TRBV2 to TRBJ2-1, with D possibly being TRBD1 (5 bases). The specimen sequenced was central memory CD4+ T cells from blood. This TCR was sampled from a man between 18 and 35 years old in good health. This chain's CDR3 is CASSEGSRVNEQFF. The CDR3 nucleotides are TGTGCCAGCAGTGAAGGGAGCAGGGTCAATGAGCAGTTCTTC.